The rows below give T cell receptor beta chains drawn from one sample of a study of T cell responses to AZD1222 COVID-19 vaccine. Sequenced by immunoSEQ multiplex PCR; TCRdb stores in-frame clones only, minus some. The table includes roughly 120,000 clones, around 88% detected once. The material was peripheral blood, obtained on day 0 of AZD1222 vaccination. The receptors here all came from an adult in good health. CDR3s include the opening cysteine and the closing phenylalanine or tryptophan. A D gene is named only where the DNA matches it firmly. A row's size may be missing; if present it is once, few, many or a size class.

v_gene: TRBV10-3
j_gene: TRBJ2-5
d_gene: .
abundance: .
CDR3nt: TGTGCCACAGGACAACGTGGTTCGCAAGAGACCCAGTACTTC
CDR3aa: CATGQRGSQETQYF

v_gene: TRBV6-5
j_gene: TRBJ2-2
d_gene: .
abundance: .
CDR3nt: TGTGCCAGCAATCAAAGACCCCAGAGCGGGGAGCTGTTTTTT
CDR3aa: CASNQRPQSGELFF

v_gene: TRBV5-1
j_gene: TRBJ1-5
d_gene: .
abundance: .
CDR3nt: TGCGCCAGCAGCGCGGGAACAGGGCTAAATCAGCCCCAGCATTTT
CDR3aa: CASSAGTGLNQPQHF

v_gene: TRBV4-3
j_gene: TRBJ1-6
d_gene: TRBD1
abundance: .
CDR3nt: TGCGCCAGCAGCCGCAACACAGGGGGCAATTCACCCCTCCACTTT
CDR3aa: CASSRNTGGNSPLHF

v_gene: TRBV6-5
j_gene: TRBJ2-7
d_gene: TRBD2
abundance: .
CDR3nt: TGTGCCAGCAGTTACTCTAGCGGGGGGGCCTACGAGCAGTACTTC
CDR3aa: CASSYSSGGAYEQYF

v_gene: TRBV27
j_gene: TRBJ2-7
d_gene: .
abundance: .
CDR3nt: TGTGCCAGCAGTTCAATAGGGGGGGAGCAGTACTTC
CDR3aa: CASSSIGGEQYF

v_gene: TRBV9
j_gene: TRBJ2-3
d_gene: .
abundance: .
CDR3nt: TGTGCCAGCAGCGTAGTTGCTCTTACAGATACGCAGTATTTT
CDR3aa: CASSVVALTDTQYF

v_gene: TRBV2
j_gene: TRBJ2-7
d_gene: .
abundance: once
CDR3nt: TGTGCCAGCAGTGCAGGGACCTACGAGCAGTACTTC
CDR3aa: CASSAGTYEQYF

v_gene: TRBV18
j_gene: TRBJ1-2
d_gene: TRBD1
abundance: few
CDR3nt: TGTGCCAGCTCACCACCATCCCCCGGGACAGGGAGGGACGGCTACACCTTC
CDR3aa: CASSPPSPGTGRDGYTF

v_gene: TRBV3-1/TRBV3-2
j_gene: TRBJ2-7
d_gene: .
abundance: .
CDR3nt: TGTGCCAGCAGCCAAGATCGAGGGAACGAGCAGTACTTC
CDR3aa: CASSQDRGNEQYF

v_gene: TRBV11-2
j_gene: TRBJ2-2
d_gene: .
abundance: .
CDR3nt: TGTGCCATCCTTACCACAGGGCCCACCGGGGAGCTGTTTTTT
CDR3aa: CAILTTGPTGELFF

v_gene: TRBV18
j_gene: TRBJ2-3
d_gene: .
abundance: .
CDR3nt: TGTGCCAGCTCACCCACGAGCACAGATACGCAGTATTTT
CDR3aa: CASSPTSTDTQYF

v_gene: TRBV6-2/TRBV6-3
j_gene: TRBJ2-1
d_gene: TRBD1
abundance: .
CDR3nt: TGTGCCAGCAGTTCCGTGGGACAGTACAATGAGCAGTTCTTC
CDR3aa: CASSSVGQYNEQFF

v_gene: TRBV6-4
j_gene: TRBJ2-3
d_gene: .
abundance: .
CDR3nt: TGTGCCAGCAGTGACGCCAACACAGATACGCAGTATTTT
CDR3aa: CASSDANTDTQYF

v_gene: TRBV18
j_gene: TRBJ1-5
d_gene: .
abundance: .
CDR3nt: TGTGCCAGCTCACTTTCCCTGGTGGGGCAGCCCCAGCATTTT
CDR3aa: CASSLSLVGQPQHF

v_gene: TRBV18
j_gene: TRBJ1-5
d_gene: .
abundance: .
CDR3nt: TGTGCCAGCTCACTTCGAGAGGCCAGCAATCAGCCCCAGCATTTT
CDR3aa: CASSLREASNQPQHF

v_gene: TRBV4-2
j_gene: TRBJ2-5
d_gene: .
abundance: .
CDR3nt: TGTGCCAGCAGCCAAGGCATCACAACCCAAGAGACCCAGTACTTC
CDR3aa: CASSQGITTQETQYF

v_gene: TRBV6-1
j_gene: TRBJ2-3
d_gene: .
abundance: .
CDR3nt: TGTGCCAGCAGTGAAGGGGGGGCCACAGATACGCAGTATTTT
CDR3aa: CASSEGGATDTQYF

v_gene: TRBV2
j_gene: TRBJ2-5
d_gene: TRBD1
abundance: .
CDR3nt: TGTGCCAGCAGTCCCGGCAGGGGGCTGCAAGAGACCCAGTACTTC
CDR3aa: CASSPGRGLQETQYF

v_gene: TRBV2
j_gene: TRBJ2-7
d_gene: .
abundance: .
CDR3nt: TGTGCCAGCAGTGTACGGCAGGGTACCCTCGAGCAGTACTTC
CDR3aa: CASSVRQGTLEQYF

v_gene: TRBV7-9
j_gene: TRBJ1-2
d_gene: .
abundance: .
CDR3nt: TGTGCCAGCAGCCCTCCTTATGGCGGCTACACCTTC
CDR3aa: CASSPPYGGYTF

v_gene: TRBV6-5
j_gene: TRBJ1-1
d_gene: TRBD1
abundance: once
CDR3nt: TGTGCCAGCAGTCCAGGGGGCTCTGAAGCTTTCTTT
CDR3aa: CASSPGGSEAFF

v_gene: TRBV6-2/TRBV6-3
j_gene: TRBJ1-1
d_gene: .
abundance: .
CDR3nt: TGTGCCAGCAGTTACCCTCAATCGGGTTTAGGAACTGAAGCTTTCTTT
CDR3aa: CASSYPQSGLGTEAFF

v_gene: TRBV5-1
j_gene: TRBJ1-5
d_gene: .
abundance: .
CDR3nt: TGCGCCAGCAGCTTGGGGACAGACAATCAGCCCCAGCATTTT
CDR3aa: CASSLGTDNQPQHF

v_gene: TRBV25-1
j_gene: TRBJ2-1
d_gene: .
abundance: .
CDR3nt: TGTGCCAGCAGTGAATTAGGGCGCACCTACAATGAGCAGTTCTTC
CDR3aa: CASSELGRTYNEQFF

v_gene: TRBV28
j_gene: TRBJ1-2
d_gene: .
abundance: .
CDR3nt: TGTGCCAGCAGAGGACAGAACTATGGCTACACCTTC
CDR3aa: CASRGQNYGYTF

v_gene: TRBV7-9
j_gene: TRBJ1-6
d_gene: TRBD1
abundance: .
CDR3nt: TGTGCCAGCAGCCCGCAGACAGGGTCACCCCTCCACTTT
CDR3aa: CASSPQTGSPLHF